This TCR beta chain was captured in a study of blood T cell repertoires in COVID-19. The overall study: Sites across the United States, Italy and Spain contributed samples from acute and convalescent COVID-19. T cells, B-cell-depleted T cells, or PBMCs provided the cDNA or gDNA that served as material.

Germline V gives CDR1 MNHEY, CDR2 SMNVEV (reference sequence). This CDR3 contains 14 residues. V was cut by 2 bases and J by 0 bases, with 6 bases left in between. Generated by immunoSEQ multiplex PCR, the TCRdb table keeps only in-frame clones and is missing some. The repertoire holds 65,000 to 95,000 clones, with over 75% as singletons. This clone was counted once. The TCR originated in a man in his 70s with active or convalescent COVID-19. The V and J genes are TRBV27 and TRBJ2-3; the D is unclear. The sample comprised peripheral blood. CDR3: CASSLAESTDTQYF. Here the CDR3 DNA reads TGTGCCAGCAGTTTAGCGGAAAGCACAGATACGCAGTATTTT.